This T cell receptor (beta chain) was obtained from a study of tumor-infiltrating lymphocytes in oesophageal squamous cell carcinoma. TCRdb passed the PCR reads through MiXCR, listing each CDR3 protein once. This sample has some 20,000 distinct CDR3 sequences, with under 50% found just once. J gave up 7 bases and V 7 bases, and 7 bases lay outside the gene matches. CDR1 and CDR2 (germline): SEHNR, FQNEAQ (reference sequence). The CDR3 totals 13 residues. This sequence was found in a male donor with esophageal squamous cell carcinoma. The rearrangement uses TRBV7-9 and TRBJ2-7, with 10 bases fitting TRBD1. The source material was normal esophageal tissue next to the tumor. DNA of the CDR3: TGTGCCAGCATCTCGACAGGGGGCAATGAGCAGTACTTC. This encodes CASISTGGNEQYF.